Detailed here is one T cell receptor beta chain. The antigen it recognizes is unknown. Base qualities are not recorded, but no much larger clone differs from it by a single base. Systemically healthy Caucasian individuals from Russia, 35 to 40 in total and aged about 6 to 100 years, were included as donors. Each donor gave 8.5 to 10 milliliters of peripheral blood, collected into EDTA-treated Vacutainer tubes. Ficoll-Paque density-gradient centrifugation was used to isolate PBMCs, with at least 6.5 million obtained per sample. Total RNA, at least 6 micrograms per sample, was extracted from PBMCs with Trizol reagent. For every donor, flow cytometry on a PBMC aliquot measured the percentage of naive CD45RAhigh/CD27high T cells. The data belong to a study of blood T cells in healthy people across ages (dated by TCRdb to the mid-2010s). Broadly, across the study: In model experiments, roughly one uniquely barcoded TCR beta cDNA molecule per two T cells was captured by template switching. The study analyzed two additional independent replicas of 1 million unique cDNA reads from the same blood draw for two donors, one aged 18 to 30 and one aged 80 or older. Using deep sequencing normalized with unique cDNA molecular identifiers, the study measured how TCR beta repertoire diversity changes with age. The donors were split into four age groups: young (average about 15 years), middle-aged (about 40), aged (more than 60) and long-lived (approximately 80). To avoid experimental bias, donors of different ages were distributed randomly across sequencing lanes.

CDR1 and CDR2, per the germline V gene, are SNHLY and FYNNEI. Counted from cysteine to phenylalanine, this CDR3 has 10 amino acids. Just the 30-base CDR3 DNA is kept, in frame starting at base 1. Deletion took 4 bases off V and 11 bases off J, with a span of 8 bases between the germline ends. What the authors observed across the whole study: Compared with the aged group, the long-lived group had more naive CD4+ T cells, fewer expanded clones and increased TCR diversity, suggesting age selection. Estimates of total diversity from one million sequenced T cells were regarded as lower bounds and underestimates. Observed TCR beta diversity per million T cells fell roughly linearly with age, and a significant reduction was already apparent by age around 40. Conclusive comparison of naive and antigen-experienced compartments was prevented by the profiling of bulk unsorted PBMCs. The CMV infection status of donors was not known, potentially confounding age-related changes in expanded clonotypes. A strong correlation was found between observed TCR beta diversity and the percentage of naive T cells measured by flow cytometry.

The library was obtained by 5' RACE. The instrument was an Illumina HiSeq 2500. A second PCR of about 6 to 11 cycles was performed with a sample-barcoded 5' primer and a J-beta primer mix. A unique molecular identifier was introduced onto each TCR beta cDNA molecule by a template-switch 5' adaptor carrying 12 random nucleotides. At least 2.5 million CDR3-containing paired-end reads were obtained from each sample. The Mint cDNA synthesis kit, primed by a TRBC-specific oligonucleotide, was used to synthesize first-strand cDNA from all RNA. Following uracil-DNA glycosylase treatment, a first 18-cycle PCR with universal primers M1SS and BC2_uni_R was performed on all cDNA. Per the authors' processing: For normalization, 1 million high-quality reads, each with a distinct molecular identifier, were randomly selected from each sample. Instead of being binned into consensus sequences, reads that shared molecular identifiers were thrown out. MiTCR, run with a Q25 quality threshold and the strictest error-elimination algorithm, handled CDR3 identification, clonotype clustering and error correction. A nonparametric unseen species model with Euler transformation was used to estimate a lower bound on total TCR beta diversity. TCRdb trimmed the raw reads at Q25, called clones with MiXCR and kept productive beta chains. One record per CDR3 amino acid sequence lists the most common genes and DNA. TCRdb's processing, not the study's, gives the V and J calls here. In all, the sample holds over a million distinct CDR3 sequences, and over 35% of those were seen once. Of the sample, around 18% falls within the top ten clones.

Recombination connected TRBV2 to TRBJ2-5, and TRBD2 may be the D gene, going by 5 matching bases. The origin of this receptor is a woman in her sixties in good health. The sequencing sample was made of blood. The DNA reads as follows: TGTGCCAGCAGTGCGCGCGGGCAGTACTTC. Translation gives CASSARGQYF.